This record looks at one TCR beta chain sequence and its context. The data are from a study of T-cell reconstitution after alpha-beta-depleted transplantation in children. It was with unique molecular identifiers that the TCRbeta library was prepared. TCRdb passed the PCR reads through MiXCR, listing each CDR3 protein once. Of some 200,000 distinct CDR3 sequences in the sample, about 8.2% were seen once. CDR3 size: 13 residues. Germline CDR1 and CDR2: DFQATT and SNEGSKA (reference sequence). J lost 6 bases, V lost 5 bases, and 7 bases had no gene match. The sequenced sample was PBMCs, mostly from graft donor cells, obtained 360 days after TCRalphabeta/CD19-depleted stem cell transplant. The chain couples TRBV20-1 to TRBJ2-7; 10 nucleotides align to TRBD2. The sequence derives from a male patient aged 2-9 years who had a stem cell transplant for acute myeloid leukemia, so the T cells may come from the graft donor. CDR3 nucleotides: TGCAGTGCTGGCGGGACTAGCGTAAGCGAGCAGTACTTC. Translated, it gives CSAGGTSVSEQYF.